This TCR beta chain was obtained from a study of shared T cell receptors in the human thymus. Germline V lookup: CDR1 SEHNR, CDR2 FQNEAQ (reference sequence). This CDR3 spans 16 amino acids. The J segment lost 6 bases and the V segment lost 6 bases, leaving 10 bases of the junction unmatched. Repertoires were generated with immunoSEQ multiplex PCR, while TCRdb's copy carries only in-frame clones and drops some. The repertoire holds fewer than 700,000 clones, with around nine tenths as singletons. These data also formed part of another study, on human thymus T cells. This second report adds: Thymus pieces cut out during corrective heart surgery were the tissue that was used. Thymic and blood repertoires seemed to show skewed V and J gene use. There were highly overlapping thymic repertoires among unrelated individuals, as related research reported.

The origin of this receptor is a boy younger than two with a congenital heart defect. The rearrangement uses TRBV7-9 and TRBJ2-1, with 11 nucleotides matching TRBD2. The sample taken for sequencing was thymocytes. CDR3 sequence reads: CASSLTTSGGCNEQFF. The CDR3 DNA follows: TGTGCCAGCAGTCTGACAACTAGCGGGGGCTGCAATGAGCAGTTCTTC.